The next 17 T cell receptor beta chains were all read from a single sample in a study of blood T cell repertoires in COVID-19. Generated by immunoSEQ multiplex PCR, the TCRdb table keeps only in-frame clones and is missing some. This sample has over 250,000 clones, with 90% found just once. The sample was peripheral blood. These receptors came from a woman aged 45 to 65 with COVID-19, enrolled during active disease.

This rearrangement joins TRBV7-9 to TRBJ2-1, with TRBD2 matching over 8 bases. CDR1 SEHNR and CDR2 FQNEAQ come from the germline V gene (reference sequence). V lost 5 bases and J lost 8; bases outside the gene matches: 17. The length of the CDR3 is 17 residues. The CDR3 bases are TGTGCCAGCAGCACCGGACTAGCAGGAGTCCCTGGGCATGAGCAGTTCTTC. It codes for CASSTGLAGVPGHEQFF.

The rearrangement joins TRBV13 to TRBJ1-1, with D tentatively TRBD1 (6 bases). The CDR3 runs to 13 residues. V was cut by 4 bases and J by 4 bases, with 10 bases left in between. Germline V gives CDR1 PRHDT, CDR2 FYEKMQ (reference sequence). CDR3 sequence reads: CASSSYRATEAFF. CDR3 DNA: TGTGCCAGCAGCTCGTACAGGGCCACTGAAGCTTTCTTT.

The chain recombines TRBV30 with TRBJ2-3; 14 nucleotides align to TRBD2. Germline values: CDR1 GTSNPN, CDR2 SVGIG (reference sequence). The trim removed 1 base at V and 4 bases at J, leaving 4 bases unmatched. This CDR3 is 16 amino acids long. The DNA for the CDR3 is TGTGCCTGGAGTGCTGGACTAGCGGGAGGAGCAGATACGCAGTATTTT. Translated: CAWSAGLAGGADTQYF.

The chain uses TRBV5-1 and TRBJ2-6; 10 bases are a match to TRBD1. The V gene end was trimmed by 6 bases and the J gene end by 2 bases; junction bases not matched to a gene: 2. This CDR3 has 15 residues. Germline CDR1 and CDR2: SGHRS and YFSETQ. The CDR3 DNA is TGCGCCAGCAAAGGACAGGGGGCTGGGGCCAACGTCCTGACTTTC. Translation: CASKGQGAGANVLTF. Variable domain in full (rest from reference TRBV5-1 and TRBJ2-6): KAGVTQTPRYLIKTRGQQVTLSCSPISGHRSVSWYQQTPGQGLQFLFEYFSETQRNKGNFPGRFSGRQFSNSRSEMNVSTLELGDSALYLCASKGQGAGANVLTFGAGSRLTVL.

The rearrangement links TRBV14 to TRBJ2-7; tentatively, D is TRBD1 (6 bases). The germline gives CDR1 SGHDN, CDR2 FVKESK. The CDR3 spans 13 residues. Between the trimmed V and J ends, which lost 4 bases and 1 base, there was a span of 8 bases. CDR3 coding DNA: TGTGCCAGCAGCCGCGACAGGTCCTACGAGCAGTACTTC. This encodes CASSRDRSYEQYF.

In DNA form, the CDR3 reads TGTGCCAGCAGCCAAGTTTGGACAGGGGCTTACGAGCAGTACTTC. It is translated as CASSQVWTGAYEQYF. V gene TRBV14 combines with J gene TRBJ2-7; the match to TRBD1 covers 9 bases. The CDR3 sequence is 15 residues long. The V gene end was trimmed by 1 base and the J gene end by 4 bases; junction bases not matched to a gene: 5. Germline assignment: CDR1 SGHDN and CDR2 FVKESK.

This rearrangement joins TRBV6-2 or TRBV6-3 to TRBJ2-6, with TRBD1 as a possible D gene (5 bases). V was pared by 0 bases and J by 8 bases, with 20 bases between. This CDR3 region has 18 residues. Germline assignment: CDR1 MNHEY and CDR2 SVGEGT. CDR3 in amino acids: CASSYSGQPRLETNVLTF. The CDR3 nucleotides are TGTGCCAGCAGTTACTCGGGGCAGCCGCGTCTGGAGACCAACGTCCTGACTTTC.

The rearrangement uses TRBV19 and TRBJ1-5; 8 positions match TRBD1. Per the germline V gene, CDR1 is LNHDA and CDR2 is SQIVND (reference sequence). V lost 3 bases, J lost 7 bases, and 8 bases stayed unmatched. The CDR3 runs 15 residues. The CDR3: CASSMWAGGEQPQHF. In nucleotides, the CDR3 is TGTGCCAGTAGTATGTGGGCAGGGGGCGAGCAGCCCCAGCATTTT.

The chain recombines TRBV4-1 with TRBJ2-1; 7 nucleotides line up with TRBD2. The germline V gene has CDR1 MGHRA and CDR2 YSYEKL. This CDR3 spans 15 amino acids. The V and J ends lost 4 bases and 2 bases, in that order; junction bases with no gene match: 5. The CDR3, as DNA: TGCGCCAGCAGCCGGAGCGGGGATACCTACAATGAGCAGTTCTTC. Translation gives CASSRSGDTYNEQFF.

This sequence joins TRBV10-3 and TRBJ2-7; 8 bases align to TRBD1. In germline, CDR1 is ENHRY, CDR2 SYGVKD. V trimming: 6 bases; J trimming: 2 bases; junction bases outside the gene matches: 9. The CDR3 extends over 15 amino acids. The CDR3 nucleotides are TGTGCCATCAGGGACCCCAGGGGGCCCGCCTACGAGCAGTACTTC. It translates to CAIRDPRGPAYEQYF.

V usage is TRBV19 and J usage is TRBJ2-2; D is perhaps TRBD1 (5 bases). Germline V gives CDR1 LNHDA, CDR2 SQIVND (reference sequence). V was pared by 3 bases and J by 4 bases, with 12 bases between. This CDR3 has 15 amino acids. The chain's CDR3 is CASSMLIRGTGELFF. As DNA, the CDR3 is TGTGCCAGTAGTATGTTGATTAGGGGCACCGGGGAGCTGTTTTTT. The variable domain in full, with the rest retrieved from reference TRBV19 and TRBJ2-2, is DGGITQSPKYLFRKEGQNVTLSCEQNLNHDAMYWYRQDPGQGLRLIYYSQIVNDFQKGDIAEGYSVSREKKESFPLTVTSAQKNPTAFYLCASSMLIRGTGELFFGEGSRLTVL.

Ten or more counts support this clone. The CDR3 coding sequence is TGCAGCGTTTTTCAGAATGAAGCTTTCTTT. Translation gives CSVFQNEAFF. V gene TRBV29-1 combines with J gene TRBJ1-1; no clear D gene. Germline V gives CDR1 SQVTM, CDR2 ANQGSEA. CDR3 length: 10 amino acids. Trimming took off 5 bases at V and 7 bases at J, with 8 bases between the two ends.

This chain connects TRBV30 to TRBJ2-1; tentative D call: TRBD2 (5 bases). The CDR3 contains 13 residues. Looked up from germline, CDR1 is GTSNPN and CDR2 is SVGIG (reference sequence). V lost 0 bases to trimming and J lost 9 bases, with 12 bases between them. CDR3 sequence reads: CAWSVRTEGEQFF. Written as DNA, the CDR3 is TGTGCCTGGAGTGTACGGACTGAAGGTGAGCAGTTCTTC.

V gene TRBV5-1 combines with J gene TRBJ2-2; 12 positions match TRBD2. The CDR3 runs 16 residues. From germline, CDR1 is SGHRS and CDR2 YFSETQ. Germline trimming cut 4 bases from V and 2 bases from J; bases unmatched to any gene: 3. The CDR3 sequence: CASSKGLAGNTGELFF. The CDR3 nucleotides read TGCGCCAGCAGCAAGGGACTAGCGGGTAACACCGGGGAGCTGTTTTTT.

This sequence joins TRBV5-1 and TRBJ2-3; D may be TRBD1 (6 bases). V was clipped by 7 bases and J by 6 bases, with 18 bases between them. Germline V gene sequence: CDR1 SGHRS, CDR2 YFSETQ. The CDR3 sequence is 14 residues long. In DNA, the CDR3 is TGCGCCAGCGGGAGTCAACAGGGTATGGATACGCAGTATTTT. Protein: CASGSQQGMDTQYF. The whole variable domain, filled in from reference TRBV5-1 and TRBJ2-3, reads KAGVTQTPRYLIKTRGQQVTLSCSPISGHRSVSWYQQTPGQGLQFLFEYFSETQRNKGNFPGRFSGRQFSNSRSEMNVSTLELGDSALYLCASGSQQGMDTQYFGPGTRLTVL.

This clone appeared a single time. The chain joins TRBV3-1 (or the pseudogene TRBV3-2) to TRBJ2-2; 8 positions match TRBD1. The J segment lost 5 bases and the V segment lost 4 bases, leaving 6 bases of the junction unmatched. Germline V CDR1 and CDR2: LGHDT, YNNKEL (reference sequence). The CDR3 has 15 amino acids. This CDR3 reads CASSLTGGKTGELFF. The CDR3 DNA reads as TGTGCCAGCAGCCTCACAGGGGGTAAAACCGGGGAGCTGTTTTTT.

J is TRBJ1-6 and V is TRBV25-1; the match to TRBD1 covers 9 bases. This CDR3 spans 15 amino acids. Germline V CDR1 and CDR2: MGHDK, SYGVNS. V was pared by 2 bases and J by 7 bases, with 3 bases of the junction left unmatched. The CDR3 sequence: CASSELGTGNSPLHF. The DNA for the CDR3 is TGTGCCAGCAGTGAACTCGGGACAGGGAATTCACCCCTCCACTTT.